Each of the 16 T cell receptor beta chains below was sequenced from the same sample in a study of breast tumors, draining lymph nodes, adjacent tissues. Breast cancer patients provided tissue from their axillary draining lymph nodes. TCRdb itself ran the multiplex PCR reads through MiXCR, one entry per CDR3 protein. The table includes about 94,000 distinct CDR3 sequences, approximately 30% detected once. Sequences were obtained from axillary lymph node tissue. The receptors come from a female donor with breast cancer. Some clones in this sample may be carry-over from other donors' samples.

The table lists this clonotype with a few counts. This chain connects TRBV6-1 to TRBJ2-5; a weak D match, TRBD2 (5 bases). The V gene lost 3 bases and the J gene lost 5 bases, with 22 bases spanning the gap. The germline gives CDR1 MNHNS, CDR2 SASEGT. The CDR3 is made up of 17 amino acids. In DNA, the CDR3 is TGTGCCAGCAGTGACGCCCGAATGGGTGGGAGTCGTGAGACCCAGTACTTC. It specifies CASSDARMGGSRETQYF.

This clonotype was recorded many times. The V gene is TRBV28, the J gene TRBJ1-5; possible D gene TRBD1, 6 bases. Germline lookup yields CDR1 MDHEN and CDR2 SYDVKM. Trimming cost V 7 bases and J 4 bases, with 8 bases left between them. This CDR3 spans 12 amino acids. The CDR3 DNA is TGTGCCAGCAATAGGGGGAATCAGCCCCAGCATTTT. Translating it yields CASNRGNQPQHF. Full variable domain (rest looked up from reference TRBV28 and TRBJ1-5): DVKVTQSSRYLVKRTGEKVFLECVQDMDHENMFWYRQDPGLGLRLIYFSYDVKMKEKGDIPEGYSVSREKKERFSLILESASTNQTSMYLCASNRGNQPQHFGDGTRLSIL.

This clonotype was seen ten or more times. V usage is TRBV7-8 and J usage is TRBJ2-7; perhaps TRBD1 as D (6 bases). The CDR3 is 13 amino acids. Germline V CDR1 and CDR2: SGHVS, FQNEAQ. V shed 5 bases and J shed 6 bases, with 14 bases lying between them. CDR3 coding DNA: TGTGCCAGCAGCCGGACAGTCCCGGGCGAGCAGTACTTC. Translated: CASSRTVPGEQYF.

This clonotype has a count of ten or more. The CDR3 DNA follows: TGTGCCAGCAGCTTAGGGTCCGTCTACGAGCAGTACTTC. Translated, it gives CASSLGSVYEQYF. The rearrangement links TRBV7-2 to TRBJ2-7, with unresolved D. Germline V CDR1 and CDR2: SGHTA, FQGNSA. With 1 base removed from V and 3 bases from J, the gap between germline ends came to 7 bases. The CDR3 is 13 residues long. The whole variable domain, filled in from reference TRBV7-2 and TRBJ2-7, reads GAGVSQSPSNKVTEKGKDVELRCDPISGHTALYWYRQSLGQGLEFLIYFQGNSAPDKSGLPSDRFSAERTGGSVSTLTIQRTQQEDSAVYLCASSLGSVYEQYFGPGTRLTVT.

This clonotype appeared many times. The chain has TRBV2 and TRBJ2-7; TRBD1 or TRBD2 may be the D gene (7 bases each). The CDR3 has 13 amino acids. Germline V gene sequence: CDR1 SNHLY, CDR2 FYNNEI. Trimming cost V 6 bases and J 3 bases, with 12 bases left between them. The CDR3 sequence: CASRGRGLYEQYF. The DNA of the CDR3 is TGTGCCAGCAGGGGGAGGGGGCTCTACGAGCAGTACTTC. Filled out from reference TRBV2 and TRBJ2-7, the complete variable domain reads EPEVTQTPSHQVTQMGQEVILRCVPISNHLYFYWYRQILGQKVEFLVSFYNNEISEKSEIFDDQFSVERPDGSNFTLKIRSTKLEDSAMYFCASRGRGLYEQYFGPGTRLTVT.

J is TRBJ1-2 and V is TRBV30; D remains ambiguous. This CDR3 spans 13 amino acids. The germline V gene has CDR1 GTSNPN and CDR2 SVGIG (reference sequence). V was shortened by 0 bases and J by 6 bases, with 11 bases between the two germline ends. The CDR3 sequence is CAWSVEMGHGYTF. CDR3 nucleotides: TGTGCCTGGAGTGTAGAGATGGGTCATGGCTACACCTTC.

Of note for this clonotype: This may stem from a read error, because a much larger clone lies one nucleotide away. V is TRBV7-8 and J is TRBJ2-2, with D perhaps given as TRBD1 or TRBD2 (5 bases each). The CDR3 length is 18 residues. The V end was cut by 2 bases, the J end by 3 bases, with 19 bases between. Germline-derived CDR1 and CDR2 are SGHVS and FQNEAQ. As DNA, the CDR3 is TGTGCCAGCAGCTTATCGCAGAGGGCAGGGCGGGACACCGGGGAGCTGTTTTTT. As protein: CASSLSQRAGRDTGELFF.

The CDR3 protein is CAISESGLGGQPQHF. The DNA of the CDR3 is TGTGCCATCAGTGAGTCGGGCTTGGGAGGGCAGCCCCAGCATTTT. This sequence joins TRBV10-3 and TRBJ1-5, with D unclear. This CDR3 is built from 15 residues. The germline V and J ends were trimmed by 0 bases and 7 bases, with 13 bases remaining between them. Germline V gene data show CDR1 as ENHRY and CDR2 as SYGVKD.

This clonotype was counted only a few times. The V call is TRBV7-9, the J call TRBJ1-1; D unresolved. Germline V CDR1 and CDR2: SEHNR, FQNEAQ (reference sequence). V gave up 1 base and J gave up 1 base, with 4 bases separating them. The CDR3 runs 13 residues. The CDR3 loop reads CASSLGSNTEAFF. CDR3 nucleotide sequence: TGTGCCAGCAGCTTAGGATCGAACACTGAAGCTTTCTTT. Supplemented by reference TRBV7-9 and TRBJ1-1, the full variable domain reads DTGVSQNPRHKITKRGQNVTFRCDPISEHNRLYWYRQTLGQGPEFLTYFQNEAQLEKSRLLSDRFSAERPKGSFSTLEIQRTEQGDSAMYLCASSLGSNTEAFFGQGTRLTVV.

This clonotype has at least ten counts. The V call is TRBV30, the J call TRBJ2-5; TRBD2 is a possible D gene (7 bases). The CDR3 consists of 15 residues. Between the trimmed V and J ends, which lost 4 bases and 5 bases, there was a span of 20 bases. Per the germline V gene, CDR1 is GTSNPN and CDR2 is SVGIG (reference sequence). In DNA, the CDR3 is TGTGCCTGGAAGACTTACGGGGGGCGAAGGGAGACCCAGTACTTC. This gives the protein CAWKTYGGRRETQYF.

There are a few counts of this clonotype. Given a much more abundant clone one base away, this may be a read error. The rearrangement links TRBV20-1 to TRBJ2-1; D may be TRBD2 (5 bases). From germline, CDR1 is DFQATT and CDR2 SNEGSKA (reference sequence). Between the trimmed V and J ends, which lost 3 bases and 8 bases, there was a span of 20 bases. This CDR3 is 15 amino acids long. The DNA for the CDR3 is TGCAGTGCTAGTACGCGGACTTCCCCTTCTGATGAGCAGTTCTTC. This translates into CSASTRTSPSDEQFF.

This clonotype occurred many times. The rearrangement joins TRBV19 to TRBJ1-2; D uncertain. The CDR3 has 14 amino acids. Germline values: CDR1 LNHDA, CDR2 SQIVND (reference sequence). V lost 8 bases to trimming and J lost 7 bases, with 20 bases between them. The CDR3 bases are TGTGCCAGTGGGGTCGAGGACCAAGATTTTGGCTACACCTTC. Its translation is CASGVEDQDFGYTF.

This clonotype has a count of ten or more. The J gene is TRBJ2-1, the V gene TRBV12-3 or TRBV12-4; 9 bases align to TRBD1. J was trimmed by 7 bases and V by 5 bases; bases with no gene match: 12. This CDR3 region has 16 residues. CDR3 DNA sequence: TGTGCCAGCAGTCCCCCTGTGGGACAGGGATGGAATGAGCAGTTCTTC. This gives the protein CASSPPVGQGWNEQFF.

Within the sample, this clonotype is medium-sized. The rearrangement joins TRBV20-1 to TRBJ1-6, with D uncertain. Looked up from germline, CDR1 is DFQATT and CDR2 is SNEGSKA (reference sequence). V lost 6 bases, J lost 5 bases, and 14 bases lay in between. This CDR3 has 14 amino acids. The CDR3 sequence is CSATTLRDNSPLHF. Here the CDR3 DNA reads TGCAGTGCAACGACATTGAGGGATAATTCACCCCTCCACTTT.

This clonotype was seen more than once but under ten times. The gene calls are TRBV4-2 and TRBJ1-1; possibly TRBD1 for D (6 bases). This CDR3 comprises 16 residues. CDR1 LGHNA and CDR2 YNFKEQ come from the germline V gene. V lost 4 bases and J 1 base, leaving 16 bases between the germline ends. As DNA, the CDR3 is TGTGCCAGCAGCCCTCGGGAGGGGGGCGCGAACACTGAAGCTTTCTTT. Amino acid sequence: CASSPREGGANTEAFF.

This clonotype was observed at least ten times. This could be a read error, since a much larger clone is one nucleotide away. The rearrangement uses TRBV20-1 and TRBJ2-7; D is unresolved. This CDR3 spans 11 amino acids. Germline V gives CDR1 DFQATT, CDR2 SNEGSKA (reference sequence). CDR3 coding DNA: TGCAGTATGACTTTCGCCTACGAGCAGTCCTTC. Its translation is CSMTFAYEQSF.